This T cell receptor beta chain is from a study of CD8+ T cells in alopecia areata. For the study at large: Each day, treated patients took oral tofacitinib twice, at 5 to 10 mg per dose. Points from the study as a whole: Whether baseline CD8+ expansion is linked to response remains uncertain, given a single nonresponder. Administration of tofacitinib significantly diminished scalp clonality and expanded CD8+ clones within the top 100.

The V gene's germline CDR1 is LGHNA and CDR2 YSLEER. This CDR3 is 15 amino acids long. Trimming left V 0 bases short and J 2 bases short, with 8 bases between. About this clone itself: The target antigen is unknown.

Specified treatment: oral pan-JAK inhibitor, 5-10 mg twice daily. Sequencing templates came from extracted RNA that was reverse transcribed into cDNA. Libraries were prepared by immunoSEQ multiplex PCR; TCRdb keeps only in-frame clonotypes and omits some of them. The sample lists over 200,000 clones, less than 65% occurring once. This chain links TRBV4-3 with TRBJ1-5; D unresolved. The receptor was isolated from a human donor with alopecia areata. The sample here was CD4+ T cells sorted from blood, taken at week 4, from a patient treated with tofacitinib. For the CDR3, the DNA is TGCGCCAGCAGCCAAGAGCGGGCAGGCAATCAGCCCCAGCATTTT. This sequence encodes CASSQERAGNQPQHF.